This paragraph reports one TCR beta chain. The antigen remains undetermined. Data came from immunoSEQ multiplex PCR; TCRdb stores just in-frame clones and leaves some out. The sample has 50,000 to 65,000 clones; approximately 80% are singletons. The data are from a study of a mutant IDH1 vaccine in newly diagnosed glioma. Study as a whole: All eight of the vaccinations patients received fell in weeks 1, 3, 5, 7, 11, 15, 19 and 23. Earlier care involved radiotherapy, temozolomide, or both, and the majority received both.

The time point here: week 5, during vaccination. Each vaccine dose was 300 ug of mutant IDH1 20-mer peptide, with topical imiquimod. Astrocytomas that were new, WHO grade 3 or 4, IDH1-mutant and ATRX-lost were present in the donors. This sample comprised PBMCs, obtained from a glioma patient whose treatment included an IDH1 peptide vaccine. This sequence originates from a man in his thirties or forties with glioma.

For the CDR3, the DNA is TGCGCCAGCAGCTTGGCCGCAGGGAGTGGAAACACCATATATTTT. This encodes CASSLAAGSGNTIYF. The chain uses TRBV5-1 and TRBJ1-3; TRBD1 is a possible D gene (5 bases). This CDR3 is 15 amino acids long. The V end lost 0 bases, the J end lost 3 bases, and 10 bases lay between the germline ends. Germline lookup yields CDR1 SGHRS and CDR2 YFSETQ.